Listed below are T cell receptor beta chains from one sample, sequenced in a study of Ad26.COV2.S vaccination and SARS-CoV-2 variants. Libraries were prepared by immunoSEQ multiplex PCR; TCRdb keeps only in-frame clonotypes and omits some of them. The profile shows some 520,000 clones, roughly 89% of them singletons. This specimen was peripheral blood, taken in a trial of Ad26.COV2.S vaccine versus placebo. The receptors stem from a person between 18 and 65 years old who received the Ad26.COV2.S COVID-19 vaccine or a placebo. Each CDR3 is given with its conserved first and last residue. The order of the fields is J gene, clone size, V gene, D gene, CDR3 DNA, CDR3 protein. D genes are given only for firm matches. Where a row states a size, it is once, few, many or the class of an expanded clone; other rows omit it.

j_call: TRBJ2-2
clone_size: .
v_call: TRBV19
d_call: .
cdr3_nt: TGTGCCAGTAGTATAATCGGGGTTGATCGGAAGCTGTTTTTT
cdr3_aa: CASSIIGVDRKLFF

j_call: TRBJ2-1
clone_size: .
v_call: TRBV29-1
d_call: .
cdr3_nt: TGCAGCACCGACCGAGAGAGCTCCTACAATGAGCAGTTCTTC
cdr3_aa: CSTDRESSYNEQFF

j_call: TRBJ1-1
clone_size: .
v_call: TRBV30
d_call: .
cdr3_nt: TGTGCCTGGAGTGCCGGCCGCGCAGGCAACACTGAAGCTTTCTTT
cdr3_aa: CAWSAGRAGNTEAFF

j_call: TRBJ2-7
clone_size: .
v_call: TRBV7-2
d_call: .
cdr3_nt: TGTGCCAGCAGCCAAGGGGTTCGTCGGGTCGAGCAGTACTTC
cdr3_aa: CASSQGVRRVEQYF

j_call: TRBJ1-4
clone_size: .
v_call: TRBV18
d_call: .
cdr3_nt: TGTGCCAGCTCCAGGGGTACTAATGAAAAACTGTTTTTT
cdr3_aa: CASSRGTNEKLFF

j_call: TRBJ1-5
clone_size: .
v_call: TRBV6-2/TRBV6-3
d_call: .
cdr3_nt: TGTGCCAGCAGTTACGTGACAGAAAATCAGCCCCAGCATTTT
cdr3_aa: CASSYVTENQPQHF

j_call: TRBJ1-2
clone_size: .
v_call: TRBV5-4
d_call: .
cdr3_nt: TGTGCCAGCGGCGGGCCGTCATACTATGGCTACACCTTC
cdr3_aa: CASGGPSYYGYTF

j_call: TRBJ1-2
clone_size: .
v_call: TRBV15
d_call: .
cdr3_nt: TGTGCCACCAGCAGAGTACCCGAGGATAGGGGCTACACCTTC
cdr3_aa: CATSRVPEDRGYTF

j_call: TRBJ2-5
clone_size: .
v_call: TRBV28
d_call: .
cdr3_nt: TGTGCCAGCACCCCCGGGGGAACAGCCCAAGAGACCCAGTACTTC
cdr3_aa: CASTPGGTAQETQYF

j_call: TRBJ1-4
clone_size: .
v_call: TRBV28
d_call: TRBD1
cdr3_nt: TGTGCCAGCTCCGGACAGGAGCGTCGATATGAAAAACTGTTTTTT
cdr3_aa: CASSGQERRYEKLFF

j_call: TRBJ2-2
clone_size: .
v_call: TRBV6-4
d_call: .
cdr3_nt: TGTGCCAGCAGCCGGGCCCCCCGGGGCCTTTCGAACACCGGGGAGCTGTTTTTT
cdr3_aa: CASSRAPRGLSNTGELFF

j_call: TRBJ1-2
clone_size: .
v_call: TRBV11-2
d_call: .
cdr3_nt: TGTGCCAGCAGCCCCTACTATGGCTACACCTTC
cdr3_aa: CASSPYYGYTF

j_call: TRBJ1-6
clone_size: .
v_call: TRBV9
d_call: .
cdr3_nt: TGTGCCAGCAGCGTTTCTACGGAACGTGATTCACCCCTCCACTTT
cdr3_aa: CASSVSTERDSPLHF

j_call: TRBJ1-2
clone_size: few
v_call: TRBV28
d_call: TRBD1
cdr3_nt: TGTGCCAGCAGGGACAGGAGGGATGGCTACACCTTC
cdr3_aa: CASRDRRDGYTF

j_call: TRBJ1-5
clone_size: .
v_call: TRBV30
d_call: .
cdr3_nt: TGTGCCTGGAGTGTACTAGTGGGGGGGCCCCAGCATTTT
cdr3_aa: CAWSVLVGGPQHF

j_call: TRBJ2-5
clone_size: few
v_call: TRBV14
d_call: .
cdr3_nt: TGTGCCAGCAGCCAAGATCTGGGGACCCAGTACTTC
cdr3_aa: CASSQDLGTQYF

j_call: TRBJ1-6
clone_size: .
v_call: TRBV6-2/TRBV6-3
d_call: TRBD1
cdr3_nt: TGTGCCAGCAGTAAACCGGGACAGGGGGTGTATAATTCACCCCTCCACTTT
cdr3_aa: CASSKPGQGVYNSPLHF

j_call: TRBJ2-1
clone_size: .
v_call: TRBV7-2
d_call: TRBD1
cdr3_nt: TGTGCCAGCAGCTTAGGCCCGGGACAGGGGTTCTATGAGCAGTTCTTC
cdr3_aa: CASSLGPGQGFYEQFF

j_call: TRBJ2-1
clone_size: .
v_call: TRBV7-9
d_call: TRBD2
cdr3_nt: TGTGCCAGCAGTAATAAAACTAGCGGGGGAATGAGTGAGCAGTTCTTC
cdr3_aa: CASSNKTSGGMSEQFF

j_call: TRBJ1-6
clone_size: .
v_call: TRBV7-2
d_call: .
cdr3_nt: TGTGCCAGCAGCTCATCGCAGGGATCACCCCTCCACTTT
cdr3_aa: CASSSSQGSPLHF

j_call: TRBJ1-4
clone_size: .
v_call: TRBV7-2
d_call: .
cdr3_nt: TGTGCCAGCAGCTTAGAGTCGGCCACTAATGAAAAACTGTTTTTT
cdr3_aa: CASSLESATNEKLFF

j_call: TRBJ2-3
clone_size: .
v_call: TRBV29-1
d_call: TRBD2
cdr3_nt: TGCAGCGTTGAGAGAACTAGCGGGAGGGGAGTTGGAGATACGCAGTATTTT
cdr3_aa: CSVERTSGRGVGDTQYF

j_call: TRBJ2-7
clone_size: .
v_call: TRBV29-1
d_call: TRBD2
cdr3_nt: TGCAGCGCCAGGGGGGGACTAGCGGCCTACGAGCAGTACTTC
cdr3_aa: CSARGGLAAYEQYF

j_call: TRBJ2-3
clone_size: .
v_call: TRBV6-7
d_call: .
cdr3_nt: TGTGCCATCGACAGTCCTCGCACAGATACGCAGTATTTT
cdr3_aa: CAIDSPRTDTQYF

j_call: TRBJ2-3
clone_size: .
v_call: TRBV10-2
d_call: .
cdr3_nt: TGCGCCAGCAGTGAGTCGAACGGCGGGCGGGCAGATACGCAGTATTTT
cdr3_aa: CASSESNGGRADTQYF

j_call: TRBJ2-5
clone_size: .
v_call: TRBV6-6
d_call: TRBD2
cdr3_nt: TGTGCCAGCAGTGCCCCTAGAAGCGGGAGGGGGAGGACCCAGTACTTC
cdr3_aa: CASSAPRSGRGRTQYF

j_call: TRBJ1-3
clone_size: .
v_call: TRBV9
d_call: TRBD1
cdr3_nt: TGTGCCAGCAGCGTAGGGGGACAGGGAAACACCATATATTTT
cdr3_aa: CASSVGGQGNTIYF

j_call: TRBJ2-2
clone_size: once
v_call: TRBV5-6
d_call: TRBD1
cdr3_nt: TGTGCCAGCAGACGGACAGGGGACTCCACCGGGGAGCTGTTTTTT
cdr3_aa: CASRRTGDSTGELFF

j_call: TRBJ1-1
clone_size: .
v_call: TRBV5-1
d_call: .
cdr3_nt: TGCGCCAGCAGCTTGAGGGTGAACACTGAAGCTTTCTTT
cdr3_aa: CASSLRVNTEAFF

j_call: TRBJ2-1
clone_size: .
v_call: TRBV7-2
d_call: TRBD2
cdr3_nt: TGTGCCAGCAGCTTAGAGAGCGGGAGGGTTGGAAATGAGCAGTTCTTC
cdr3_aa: CASSLESGRVGNEQFF

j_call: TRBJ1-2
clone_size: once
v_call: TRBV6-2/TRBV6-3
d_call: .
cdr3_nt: TGTGCCAGCAGTTCATCCGGACAGACATATGGCTACACCTTC
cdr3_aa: CASSSSGQTYGYTF

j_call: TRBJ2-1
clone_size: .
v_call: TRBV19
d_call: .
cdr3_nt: TGTGCCAGCCGCCCGGAAGGATCTATATACTCCTACAATGAGCAGTTCTTC
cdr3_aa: CASRPEGSIYSYNEQFF

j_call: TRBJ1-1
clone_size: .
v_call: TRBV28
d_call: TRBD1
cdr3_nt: TGTGCCAGCACCGGGGACAGGGGTTTTACTGAAGCTTTCTTT
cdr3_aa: CASTGDRGFTEAFF

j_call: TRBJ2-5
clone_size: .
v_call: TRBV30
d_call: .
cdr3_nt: TGTGCCTGGAGTGTCTTTGGTCCGACAACCCAGTACTTC
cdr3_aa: CAWSVFGPTTQYF

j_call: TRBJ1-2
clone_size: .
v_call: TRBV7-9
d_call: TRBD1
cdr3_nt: TGTGCCAGCAGCCTAACAGGGGACTATGGCTACACCTTC
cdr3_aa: CASSLTGDYGYTF

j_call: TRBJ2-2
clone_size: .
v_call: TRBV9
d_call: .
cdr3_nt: TGTGCCAGCAGTCTGGACTTGCTGAACACCGGGGAGCTGTTTTTT
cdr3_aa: CASSLDLLNTGELFF

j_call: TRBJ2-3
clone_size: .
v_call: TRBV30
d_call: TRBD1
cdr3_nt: TGTGCCCGGGACCCGGGGACAGGGGTTCGGGATACGCAGTATTTT
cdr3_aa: CARDPGTGVRDTQYF

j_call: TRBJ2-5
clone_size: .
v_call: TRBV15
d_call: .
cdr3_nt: TGTGCCACCAGCAGAGATAATGCAGGGCAAGAGACCCAGTACTTC
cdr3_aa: CATSRDNAGQETQYF

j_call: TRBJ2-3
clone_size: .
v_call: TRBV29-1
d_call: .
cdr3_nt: TGCAGCGTTGTCCGGGTCGGACTCACAGATACGCAGTATTTT
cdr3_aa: CSVVRVGLTDTQYF

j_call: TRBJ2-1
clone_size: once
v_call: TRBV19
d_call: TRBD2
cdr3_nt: TGTGCCAGTAGTAGCTATGGGGGGGTTTACAATGAGCAGTTCTTC
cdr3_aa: CASSSYGGVYNEQFF

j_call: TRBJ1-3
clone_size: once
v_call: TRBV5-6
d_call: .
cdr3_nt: TGTGCCAGCAGCTTGACTGGCCGCGAGTCGGGAAACACCATATATTTT
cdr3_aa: CASSLTGRESGNTIYF

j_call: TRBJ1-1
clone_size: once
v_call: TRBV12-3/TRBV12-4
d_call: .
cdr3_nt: TGTGCCAGCAGTACGATCGGGGGCACTGAAGCTTTCTTT
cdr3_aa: CASSTIGGTEAFF

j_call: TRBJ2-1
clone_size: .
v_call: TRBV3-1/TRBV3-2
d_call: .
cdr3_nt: TGTGCCAGCAGCCAAGAGGCAGGTCTAGCGGAGCAGTTCTTC
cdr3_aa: CASSQEAGLAEQFF

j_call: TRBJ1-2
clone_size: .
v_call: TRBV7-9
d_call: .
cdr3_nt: TGTGCCAGCAGCTTAGGGGGTTATGGCTACACCTTC
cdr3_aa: CASSLGGYGYTF